A selection of T cell receptor beta chains follows, all from one sample in a study of blood T cell repertoires in COVID-19. The data were produced by immunoSEQ multiplex PCR, yet TCRdb's version contains in-frame clones alone and is incomplete. The sample holds some 70,000 clones, over 80% seen once. The specimen sequenced was peripheral blood. The receptors were sampled from a woman at least 80 years old with active COVID-19. Each CDR3 is given without its conserved first and last residue. D genes are given only for firm matches.

TRBD2	TRBJ2-5	TRBV7-9	ASSLRETSGRAGEETQY
TRBD2	TRBJ2-1	TRBV24-1	ATSEEWLAGPQF
-	TRBJ2-5	TRBV3-1/TRBV3-2	ASSLLAQETQY
-	TRBJ2-3	TRBV9	ASSALGASSTDTQY
-	TRBJ2-1	TRBV9	ASSVVGSYNEQF
TRBD2	TRBJ2-7	TRBV6-2/TRBV6-3	ASSNGKRTSGYEQY
TRBD2	TRBJ2-1	TRBV28	ASTLLAGEDEQF
TRBD2	TRBJ2-1	TRBV10-3	AAEPGLAGVLF
TRBD1	TRBJ1-2	TRBV19	ASARGGGRSYGYT
TRBD1	TRBJ1-2	TRBV10-3	AITTDRGAYGYT
-	TRBJ1-5	TRBV5-1	ASSLGGDYSNQPQH
TRBD2	TRBJ2-2	TRBV9	ASSAASGVNTGELF
TRBD2	TRBJ2-1	TRBV4-1	ASSPTVGTSGSLISYNEQF
-	TRBJ1-6	TRBV7-2	ASSARPNSPLH
-	TRBJ2-1	TRBV18	ASSLQHGRGNEQF
TRBD2	TRBJ2-3	TRBV7-2	ASSPGTSGTDTQY
-	TRBJ2-3	TRBV7-9	ASREKYGGPTQRDTQY
TRBD2	TRBJ2-1	TRBV7-3	ASSSTTGTSEF
TRBD2	TRBJ2-5	TRBV7-8	ASSLVTGGPETQY
-	TRBJ2-1	TRBV27	ASSLSGRIEQF
-	TRBJ2-7	TRBV6-2/TRBV6-3	ASSPRGQIYEQY
-	TRBJ1-5	TRBV7-9	ASSRAGSNQPQH
-	TRBJ1-1	TRBV27	ASSYTEGTEAF
-	TRBJ1-2	TRBV2	ASSGEARYGYT
TRBD2	TRBJ2-7	TRBV6-5	ASSRAGVHYEQY
-	TRBJ2-6	TRBV7-3	ASSYGVAGGANVLT
TRBD2	TRBJ2-4	TRBV7-2	ASSLEVLAGGRAKNIQY
TRBD2	TRBJ2-1	TRBV4-1	ASSQAGLAGSYNEQF
TRBD1	TRBJ2-3	TRBV27	ASSLSGQGAVYTQY
-	TRBJ2-5	TRBV5-4	ASSRTEQETQY
-	TRBJ1-2	TRBV21-1	ASSSDQIAYGYT
TRBD2	TRBJ2-1	TRBV3-1/TRBV3-2	ASSPHLGGRTSGSLAYNEQF
TRBD1	TRBJ2-7	TRBV28	ASSLEGLGQSYEQY
-	TRBJ2-3	TRBV14	ASSLRRPGGTDTQY
-	TRBJ1-4	TRBV29-1	SAARGNEKLF
-	TRBJ1-3	TRBV6-4	ASSESAGNTIY
-	TRBJ1-1	TRBV19	ASTSWATNTEAF